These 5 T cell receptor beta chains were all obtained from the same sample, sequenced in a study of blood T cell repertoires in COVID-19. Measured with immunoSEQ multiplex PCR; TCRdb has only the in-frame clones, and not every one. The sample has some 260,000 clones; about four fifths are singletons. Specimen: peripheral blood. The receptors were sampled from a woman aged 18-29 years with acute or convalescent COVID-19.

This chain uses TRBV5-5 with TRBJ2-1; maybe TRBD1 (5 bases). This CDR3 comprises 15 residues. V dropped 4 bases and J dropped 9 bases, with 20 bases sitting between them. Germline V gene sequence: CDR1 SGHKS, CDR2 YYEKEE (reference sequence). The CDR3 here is CASSPWGRVSGEQFF. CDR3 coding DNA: TGTGCCAGCAGCCCCTGGGGCAGGGTAAGTGGTGAGCAGTTCTTC.

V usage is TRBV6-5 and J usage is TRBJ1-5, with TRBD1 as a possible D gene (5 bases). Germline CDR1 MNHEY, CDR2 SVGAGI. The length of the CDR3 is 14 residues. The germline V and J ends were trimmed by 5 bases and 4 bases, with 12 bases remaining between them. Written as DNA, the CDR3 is TGTGCCAGCAGTACTACAGGAGGGAATCAGCCCCAGCATTTT. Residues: CASSTTGGNQPQHF.

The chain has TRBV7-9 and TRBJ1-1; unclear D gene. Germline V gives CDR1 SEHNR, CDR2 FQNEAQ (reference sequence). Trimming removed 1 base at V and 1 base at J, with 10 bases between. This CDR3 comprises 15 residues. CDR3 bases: TGTGCCAGCAGCTTAGTAGGAGGGCGGAACACTGAAGCTTTCTTT. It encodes CASSLVGGRNTEAFF.

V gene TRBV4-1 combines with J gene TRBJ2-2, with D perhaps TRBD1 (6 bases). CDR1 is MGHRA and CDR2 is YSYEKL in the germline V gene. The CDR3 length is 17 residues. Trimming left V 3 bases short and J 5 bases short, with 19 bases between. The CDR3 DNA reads TGCGCCAGCAGCCACGCCCTCCAGGGGAAGGGGACCGGGGAGCTGTTTTTT. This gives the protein CASSHALQGKGTGELFF.

The CDR3 nucleotides read TGTGCCACCCTCCGGGGTGGGAAAGCCGGGGAGCTGTTTTTT. It specifies CATLRGGKAGELFF. The chain couples TRBV19 to TRBJ2-2; tentative D call: TRBD2 (5 bases). CDR3 length: 14 amino acids. Germline-derived CDR1 and CDR2 are LNHDA and SQIVND (reference sequence). The V end was cut by 10 bases, the J end by 6 bases, with 18 bases between.